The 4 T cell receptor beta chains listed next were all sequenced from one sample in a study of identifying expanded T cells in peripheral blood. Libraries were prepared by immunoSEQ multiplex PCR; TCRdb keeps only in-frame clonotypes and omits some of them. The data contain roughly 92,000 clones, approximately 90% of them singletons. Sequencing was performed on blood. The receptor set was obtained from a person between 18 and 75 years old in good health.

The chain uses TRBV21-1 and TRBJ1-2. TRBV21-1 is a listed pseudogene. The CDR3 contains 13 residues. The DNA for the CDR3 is TGTGCCAGCAGCAAAGCGTGGAACTATGGCTACACCTTC. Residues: CASSKAWNYGYTF.

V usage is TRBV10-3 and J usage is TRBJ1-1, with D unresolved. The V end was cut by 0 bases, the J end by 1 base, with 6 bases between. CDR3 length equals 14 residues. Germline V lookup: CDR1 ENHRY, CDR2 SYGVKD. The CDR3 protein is CAISESAANTEAFF. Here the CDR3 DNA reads TGTGCCATCAGTGAGTCTGCAGCGAACACTGAAGCTTTCTTT.

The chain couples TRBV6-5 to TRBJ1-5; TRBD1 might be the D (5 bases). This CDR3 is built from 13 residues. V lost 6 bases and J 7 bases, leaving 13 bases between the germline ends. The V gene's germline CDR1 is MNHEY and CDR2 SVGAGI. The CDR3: CASSRGVGQPQHF. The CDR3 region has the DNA TGTGCCAGCAGCAGAGGGGTAGGGCAGCCCCAGCATTTT.

CDR3 protein: CASSLTLRGTEAFF. The CDR3 DNA is TGTGCCAGCAGTCTAACATTGCGGGGAACTGAAGCTTTCTTT. This rearrangement joins TRBV28 to TRBJ1-1; no reliable D call. V dropped 5 bases and J dropped 5 bases, with 15 bases sitting between them. The CDR3 runs 14 residues. Germline-derived CDR1 and CDR2 are MDHEN and SYDVKM.